This T cell receptor beta chain was captured by sequencing in a study of cytomegalovirus exposure and HLA in healthy donors. Whole-study findings and limits: There were around 160 TCR beta chains listed as cytomegalovirus-associated.

Use of 60 Vbeta and 13 Jbeta primers characterized the PCR. Profiled with immunoSEQ multiplex PCR; TCRdb holds only in-frame clones, not every one. The top ten hold roughly 1.5% of the sample, which has approximately 60,000 clones, over 80% seen once. With regard to this clone: What it recognizes is unknown.

Trimming stripped 0 bases from V and 2 bases from J, with 8 bases between. Germline V gene sequence: CDR1 WNHNN, CDR2 SYGVQD (reference sequence). This CDR3 has 15 amino acids. The sequence came from a man aged 25-45 years in good health and CMV-seronegative. The specimen sequenced was PBMCs. This chain links TRBV10-1 with TRBJ1-5, with no clear D. CDR3: CASSESIGGNQPQHF. CDR3 in DNA: TGCGCCAGCAGTGAGTCGATCGGAGGCAATCAGCCCCAGCATTTT.